Listed below are T cell receptor beta chains from one sample, sequenced in a study of graft-versus-host responses after intestinal transplantation. The antigens these receptors bind are not known. Repertoires were generated with immunoSEQ multiplex PCR, while TCRdb's copy carries only in-frame clones and drops some. The repertoire consists of 75,000 to 90,000 clones, with approximately 91% occurring once and the leading ten covering roughly 0.35%. The specimen was unstimulated CD4+ T cells sorted from spleen or lymph node cells, collected before intestinal transplant. The receptors stem from a human donor who received an intestinal transplant. Both conserved end residues are trimmed from each CDR3. Each record gives: V gene, CDR3 protein.

V gene: TRBV27; CDR3 protein: ASSFEGPTYNEQF
V gene: TRBV19; CDR3 protein: ASSIVGGFYQPQH
V gene: TRBV5-6; CDR3 protein: ASSLPGVAEAF
V gene: TRBV19; CDR3 protein: ASSTGAEQY
V gene: TRBV5-1; CDR3 protein: ASSSRGHGELF
V gene: TRBV28; CDR3 protein: ASEASYGYT
V gene: TRBV28; CDR3 protein: ASSFSLSYEQY
V gene: TRBV28; CDR3 protein: ASTPKFRDHEQF
V gene: TRBV10-3; CDR3 protein: AISANGPGEQY
V gene: TRBV6-5; CDR3 protein: ASSYSGASNQPQH
V gene: TRBV5-1; CDR3 protein: ASSSHYEQY
V gene: TRBV7-8; CDR3 protein: ASSPRQGPLKQPQH
V gene: TRBV6-1; CDR3 protein: ASSVTVIGYT
V gene: TRBV28; CDR3 protein: ASSTTGLSQPQH
V gene: TRBV29-1; CDR3 protein: SASASGGYTGELF
V gene: TRBV10-1; CDR3 protein: ASSEAVGETQY
V gene: TRBV13; CDR3 protein: ASSFTGTGGEAF
V gene: TRBV4-1; CDR3 protein: ASSQGAGTGISNQPQH
V gene: TRBV19; CDR3 protein: ASTLTGTANNEQF
V gene: TRBV2; CDR3 protein: ASSAPGLANTDTQY
V gene: TRBV27; CDR3 protein: ASRASGAAEAF
V gene: TRBV11-2; CDR3 protein: ASKPSTGGNEKLF
V gene: TRBV28; CDR3 protein: ASSLLGGYTEAF
V gene: TRBV9; CDR3 protein: ASSVATGHTGELF
V gene: TRBV18; CDR3 protein: ASSPPTGTGGYGYT
V gene: TRBV5-1; CDR3 protein: ASSRGNPYEQY